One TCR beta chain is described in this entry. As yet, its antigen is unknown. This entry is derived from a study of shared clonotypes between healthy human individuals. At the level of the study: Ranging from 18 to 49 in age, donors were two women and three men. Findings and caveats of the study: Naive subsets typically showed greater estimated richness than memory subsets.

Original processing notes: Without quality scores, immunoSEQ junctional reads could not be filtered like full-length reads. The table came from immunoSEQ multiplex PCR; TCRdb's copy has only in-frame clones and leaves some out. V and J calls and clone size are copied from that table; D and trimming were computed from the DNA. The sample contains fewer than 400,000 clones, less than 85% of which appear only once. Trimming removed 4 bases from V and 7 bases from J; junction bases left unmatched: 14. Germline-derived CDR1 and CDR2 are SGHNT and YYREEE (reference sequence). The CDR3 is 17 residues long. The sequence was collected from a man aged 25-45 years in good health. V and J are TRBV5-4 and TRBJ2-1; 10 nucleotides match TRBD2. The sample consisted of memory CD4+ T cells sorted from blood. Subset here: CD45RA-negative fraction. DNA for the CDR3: TGTGCCAGCAGCCGCGCCCCGGCTAGCGGGGGAGGTAATGAGCAGTTCTTC. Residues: CASSRAPASGGGNEQFF.